The rows below give T cell receptor beta chains drawn from one sample of a study of blood T cells in healthy people across ages. MiXCR, run by TCRdb on the 5' RACE reads, gives a single entry per CDR3 protein. The table records 800,000 to 1,300,000 distinct CDR3 sequences, about 25% of them present only once. These data were likewise used in another study, on T cells of mothers and their children.

Sequencing was done on a sample of blood. The source is a girl aged 2 to 10 in good health. The CDR3 runs from the conserved cysteine through the conserved F or W. A D gene is named only where the DNA matches it firmly. Clone size is stated in some rows and not others, as once, few, many or a class when expanded.

size	D	V	J	DNA	CDR3
-	-	TRBV21-1	TRBJ2-7	TGTGCCAACATACGGGATCCCTACGAGCAGTACTTC	CANIRDPYEQYF
few	-	TRBV29-1	TRBJ1-4	TGCAGCGTTGGACCTACGGGGGAAAAACTGTTTTTT	CSVGPTGEKLFF
-	TRBD1	TRBV29-1	TRBJ2-1	TGCAGCGTTCGACAGGGGGCGTACAATGAGCAGTTCTTC	CSVRQGAYNEQFF
-	-	TRBV6-1	TRBJ1-2	TGTGCCAGCAGGACCGATGGCTATGGCTACACCTTC	CASRTDGYGYTF
-	-	TRBV5-6	TRBJ2-5	TGTGCCAGCAGCTTCTCGGGTTCACGGTCGGAGACCCAGTACTTC	CASSFSGSRSETQYF
-	-	TRBV10-3	TRBJ2-1	TGTGCCACCATTGCAAGTCAGGGTTGGGATGAGCAGTTCTTC	CATIASQGWDEQFF
few	-	TRBV11-2	TRBJ1-1	TGTGCCAGCAGCTTAGATTGGGCGGGAATTGAAGCTTTCTTT	CASSLDWAGIEAFF
few	TRBD1	TRBV4-1	TRBJ2-4	TGCGCCAGCAGCCAAGCTACCGGACAGGGTTCTGGAGAAAACATTCAGTACTTC	CASSQATGQGSGENIQYF
few	-	TRBV7-2	TRBJ1-6	TGTGCCAGCAGCTTTCTCGGATCACCCCTCCACTTT	CASSFLGSPLHF
-	TRBD1	TRBV20-1	TRBJ1-4	TGCAGTGCTAAGAGACAGGGATGGGAAAAACTGTTTTTT	CSAKRQGWEKLFF
-	-	TRBV28	TRBJ2-5	TGTGCCAGCAGTTTCTTTCTCCGTGTGGGTAGGGAGACCCAGTACTTC	CASSFFLRVGRETQYF
-	-	TRBV6-1	TRBJ1-1	TGTGCCATCAAAACCCTAATACAGCCGAACACTGAAGCTTTCTTT	CAIKTLIQPNTEAFF
few	-	TRBV5-1	TRBJ1-1	TGCGCCAGCAGCTTGGTGGGAGGGTTCGCTGAAGCTTTCTTT	CASSLVGGFAEAFF
few	-	TRBV20-1	TRBJ2-5	TGCAGTGTCACGAAGACGGAGAAACAAGAGACCCAGTACTTC	CSVTKTEKQETQYF
-	TRBD1	TRBV19	TRBJ2-3	TGTGCCAGTAGTCTCAATATCGGGGACAGCGGCACAGATACGCAGTATTTT	CASSLNIGDSGTDTQYF
few	-	TRBV20-1	TRBJ2-2	TGCAGTGCTAGGACTAGTGAGGCCGGGGAGCTGTTTTTT	CSARTSEAGELFF
-	-	TRBV28	TRBJ2-7	TGTGCCAGCAGTACGTCCGGACCGATCCTTTCCTACGAGCAGTACTTC	CASSTSGPILSYEQYF
-	-	TRBV24-1	TRBJ2-7	TGTGCCACCAGGGGCGCCGGATCCTACGAGCAGTACTTC	CATRGAGSYEQYF
few	-	TRBV7-3	TRBJ2-3	TGTGCCAGCAGCTTAGACTTTCTGATTGGAGGGCGTGGCACAGATACGCAGTATTTT	CASSLDFLIGGRGTDTQYF
-	TRBD2	TRBV10-3	TRBJ2-1	TGTGCCTCCCTCCCGGGGGGGCTTTACAATGAGCAGTTCTTC	CASLPGGLYNEQFF
-	TRBD1	TRBV10-3	TRBJ1-5	TGTGCCATCGGGACAGACTATCAGCCCCAGCATTTT	CAIGTDYQPQHF
-	TRBD1	TRBV5-1	TRBJ1-1	TGCGCCAGCAGCTTCTACGACAGGGCGAACACTGAAGCTTTCTTT	CASSFYDRANTEAFF